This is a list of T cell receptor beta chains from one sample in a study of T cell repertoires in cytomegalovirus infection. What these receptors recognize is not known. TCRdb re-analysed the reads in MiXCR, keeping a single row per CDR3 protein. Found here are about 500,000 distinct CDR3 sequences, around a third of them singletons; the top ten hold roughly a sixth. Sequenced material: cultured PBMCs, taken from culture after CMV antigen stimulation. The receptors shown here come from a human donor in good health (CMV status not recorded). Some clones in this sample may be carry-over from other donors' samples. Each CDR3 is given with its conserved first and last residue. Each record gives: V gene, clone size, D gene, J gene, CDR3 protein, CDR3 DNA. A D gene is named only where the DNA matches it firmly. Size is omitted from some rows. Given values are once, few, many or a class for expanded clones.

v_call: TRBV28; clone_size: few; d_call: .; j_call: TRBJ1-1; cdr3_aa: CASSPPPPISLTEAFF; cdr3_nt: TGTGCCAGCAGTCCCCCCCCCCCAATTTCTCTAACTGAAGCTTTCTTT
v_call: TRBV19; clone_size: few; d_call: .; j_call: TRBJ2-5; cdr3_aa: CASSPDVLTQYF; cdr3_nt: TGTGCCAGTAGTCCCGACGTTTTGACCCAGTACTTC
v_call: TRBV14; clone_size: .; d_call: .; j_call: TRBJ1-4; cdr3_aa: CASSRRTSTNEKLFF; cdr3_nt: TGTGCCAGCAGTAGGAGGACCTCAACTAATGAAAAACTGTTTTTT
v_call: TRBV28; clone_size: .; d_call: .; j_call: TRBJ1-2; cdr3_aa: CASSLRWGYTF; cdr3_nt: TGTGCCAGCAGTCTCCGGTGGGGCTACACCTTC
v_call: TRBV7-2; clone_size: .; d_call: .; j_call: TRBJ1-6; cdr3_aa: CASTVPGASYNSPLHF; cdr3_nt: TGTGCCAGCACGGTTCCGGGGGCCTCCTATAATTCACCCCTCCACTTT
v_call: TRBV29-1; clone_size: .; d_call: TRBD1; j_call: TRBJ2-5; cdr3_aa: CSVESRQGTGETQYF; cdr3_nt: TGCAGCGTTGAATCGCGACAGGGGACGGGGGAGACCCAGTACTTC
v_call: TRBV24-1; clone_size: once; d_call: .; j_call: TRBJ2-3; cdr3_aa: CATSDFGTSSTDTQYF; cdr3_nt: TGTGCCACCAGTGATTTTGGGACTTCTAGCACAGATACGCAGTATTTT
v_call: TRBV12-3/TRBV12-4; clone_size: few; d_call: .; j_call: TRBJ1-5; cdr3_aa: CASSLRTAILNQPQHF; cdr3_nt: TGTGCCAGCAGTTTAAGGACAGCGATACTTAATCAGCCCCAGCATTTT
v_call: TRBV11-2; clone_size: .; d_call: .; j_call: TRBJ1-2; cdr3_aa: CASSSLKGIHGYTF; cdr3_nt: TGTGCCAGCAGCTCCCTAAAGGGTATCCATGGCTACACCTTC
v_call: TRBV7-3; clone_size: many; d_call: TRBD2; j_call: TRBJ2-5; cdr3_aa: CASSLASGLAGAGKETQYF; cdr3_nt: TGTGCCAGCAGCTTAGCGTCGGGGCTAGCGGGAGCAGGGAAGGAGACCCAGTACTTC
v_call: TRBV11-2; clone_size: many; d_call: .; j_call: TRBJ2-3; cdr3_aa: CASSLSPQSEVDTQYF; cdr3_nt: TGTGCCAGCAGCTTATCCCCGCAGAGTGAGGTGGATACGCAGTATTTT
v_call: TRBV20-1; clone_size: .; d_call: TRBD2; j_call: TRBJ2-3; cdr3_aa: CINLIPGGASTDTQYF; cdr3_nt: TGCATAAACCTCATTCCGGGAGGGGCTAGCACAGATACGCAGTATTTT
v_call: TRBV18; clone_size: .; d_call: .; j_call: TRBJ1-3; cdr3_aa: CASSPWQELNTIYF; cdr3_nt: TGTGCCAGCTCACCGTGGCAGGAGTTAAACACCATATATTTT
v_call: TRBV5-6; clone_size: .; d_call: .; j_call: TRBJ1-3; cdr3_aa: CASSLATAGTIYF; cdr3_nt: TGTGCCAGCAGCTTGGCCACCGCGGGCACCATATATTTT
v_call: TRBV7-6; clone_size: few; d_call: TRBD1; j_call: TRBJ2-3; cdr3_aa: CASCQGESDTQYF; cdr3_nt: TGTGCCAGCTGTCAGGGGGAATCAGATACGCAGTATTTT
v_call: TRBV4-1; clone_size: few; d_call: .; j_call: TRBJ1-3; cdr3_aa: CASSTRGMAHTIYF; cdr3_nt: TGCGCCAGCAGCACGAGGGGAATGGCGCACACCATATATTTT
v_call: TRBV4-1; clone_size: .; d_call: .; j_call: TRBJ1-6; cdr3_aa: CASSQGGQGKNSPLHF; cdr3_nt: TGCGCCAGCAGCCAAGGGGGACAAGGAAAGAATTCACCCCTCCACTTT
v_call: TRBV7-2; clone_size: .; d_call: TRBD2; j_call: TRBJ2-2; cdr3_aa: CASSLLAGGSTGELFF; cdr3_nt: TGTGCCAGCAGCTTACTTGCTGGCGGGAGTACCGGGGAGCTGTTTTTT
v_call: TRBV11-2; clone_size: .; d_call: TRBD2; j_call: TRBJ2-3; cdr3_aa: CASSLDAMRERGDTQYF; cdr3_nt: TGTGCCAGCAGCCTTGACGCGATGCGGGAGCGGGGAGATACGCAGTATTTT
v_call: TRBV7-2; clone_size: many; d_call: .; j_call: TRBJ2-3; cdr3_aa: CASSLVWDTDTQYF; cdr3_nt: TGTGCCAGCAGCTTAGTTTGGGACACAGATACGCAGTATTTT
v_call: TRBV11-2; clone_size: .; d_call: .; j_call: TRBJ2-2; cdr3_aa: CASSLQVPPNTGELFF; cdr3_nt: TGTGCCAGCAGCCTCCAGGTCCCACCTAACACCGGGGAGCTGTTTTTT
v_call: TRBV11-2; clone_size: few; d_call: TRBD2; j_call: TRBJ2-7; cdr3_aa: CASSLAGTISYEQYF; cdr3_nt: TGTGCCAGCAGCTTAGCAGGGACTATCTCCTACGAGCAGTACTTC
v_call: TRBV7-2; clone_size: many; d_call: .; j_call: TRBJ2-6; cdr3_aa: CASSRGGSGANVLTF; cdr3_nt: TGTGCCAGCAGCCGAGGTGGCTCTGGGGCCAACGTCCTGACTTTC
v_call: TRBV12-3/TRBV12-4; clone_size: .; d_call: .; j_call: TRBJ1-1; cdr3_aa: CASSQLTGIYEAFF; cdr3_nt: TGTGCCAGCAGTCAGCTGACAGGCATCTATGAAGCTTTCTTT
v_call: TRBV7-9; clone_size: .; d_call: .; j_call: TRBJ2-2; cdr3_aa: CASSLPLAGELFF; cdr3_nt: TGTGCCAGCAGCTTACCCCTTGCCGGGGAGCTGTTTTTT
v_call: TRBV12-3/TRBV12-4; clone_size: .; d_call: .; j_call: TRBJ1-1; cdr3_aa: CASRAQTVNTEAFF; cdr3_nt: TGTGCCAGCAGAGCCCAGACGGTGAACACTGAAGCTTTCTTT
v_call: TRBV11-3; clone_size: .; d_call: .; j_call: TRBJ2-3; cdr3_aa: CASSPRDPGADTQYF; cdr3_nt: TGTGCCAGCAGCCCCCGGGACCCGGGCGCAGATACGCAGTATTTT
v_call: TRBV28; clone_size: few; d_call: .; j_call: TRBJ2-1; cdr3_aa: CASSLRASDHEQFF; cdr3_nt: TGTGCCAGCAGTTTAAGGGCTAGCGATCATGAGCAGTTCTTC
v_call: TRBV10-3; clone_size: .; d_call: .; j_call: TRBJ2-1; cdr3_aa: CAINAAGSYNEQFF; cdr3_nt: TGTGCCATCAACGCGGCGGGCTCCTACAATGAGCAGTTCTTC
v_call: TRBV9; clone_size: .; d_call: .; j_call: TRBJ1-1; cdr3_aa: CASSERGVQGGEAFF; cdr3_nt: TGTGCCAGCAGCGAGAGAGGGGTGCAGGGCGGGGAAGCTTTCTTT
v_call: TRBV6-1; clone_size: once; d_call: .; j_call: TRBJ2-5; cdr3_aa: CASSTGTETQYF; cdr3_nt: TGTGCCAGCAGCACAGGGACCGAGACCCAGTACTTC
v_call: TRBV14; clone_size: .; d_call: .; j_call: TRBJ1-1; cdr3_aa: CASSQDTPTEAFF; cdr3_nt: TGTGCCAGCAGCCAAGATACCCCTACTGAAGCTTTCTTT
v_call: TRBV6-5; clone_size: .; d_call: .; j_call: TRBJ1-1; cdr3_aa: CASNKYPGHRGATEAFF; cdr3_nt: TGTGCCAGCAATAAATATCCGGGACACCGGGGGGCCACTGAAGCTTTCTTT
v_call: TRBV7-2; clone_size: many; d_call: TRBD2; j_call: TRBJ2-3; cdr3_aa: CASSHGREDTQYF; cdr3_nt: TGTGCCAGCAGCCACGGGAGGGAAGATACGCAGTATTTT
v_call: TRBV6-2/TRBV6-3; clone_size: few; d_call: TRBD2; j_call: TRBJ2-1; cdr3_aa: CASNQREVWNEQFF; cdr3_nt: TGTGCCAGCAACCAGCGGGAGGTTTGGAATGAGCAGTTCTTC
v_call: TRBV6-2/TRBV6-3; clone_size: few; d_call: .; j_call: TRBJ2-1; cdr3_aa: CATQRENEQFF; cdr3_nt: TGTGCCACCCAAAGAGAAAATGAGCAGTTCTTC
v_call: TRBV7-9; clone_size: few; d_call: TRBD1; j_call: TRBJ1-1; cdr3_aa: CASGQRTGGIYTEAFF; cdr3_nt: TGTGCCAGCGGACAGAGGACAGGGGGCATATACACTGAAGCTTTCTTT
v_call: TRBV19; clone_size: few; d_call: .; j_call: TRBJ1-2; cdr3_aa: CASSIDRIGGYTF; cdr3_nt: TGTGCCAGTAGCATCGACAGAATAGGTGGCTACACCTTC
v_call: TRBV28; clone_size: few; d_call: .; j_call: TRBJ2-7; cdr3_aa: CATVPARAPRTSEQYF; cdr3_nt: TGTGCCACAGTCCCGGCCCGGGCCCCGAGGACCAGCGAGCAGTACTTC
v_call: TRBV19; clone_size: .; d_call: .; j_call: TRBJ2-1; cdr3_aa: CASRSSVVGGSYNEQFF; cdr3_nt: TGTGCCAGTAGATCCTCGGTTGTAGGGGGCTCCTACAATGAGCAGTTCTTC
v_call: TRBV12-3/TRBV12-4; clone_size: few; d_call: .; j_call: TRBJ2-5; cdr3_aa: CASSFSLSQETQYF; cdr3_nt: TGTGCCAGCAGTTTTAGTCTATCCCAAGAGACCCAGTACTTC
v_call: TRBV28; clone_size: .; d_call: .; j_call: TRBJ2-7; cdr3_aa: CASSSAGSFYEQYF; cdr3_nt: TGTGCCAGCAGTTCCGCTGGCAGCTTCTACGAGCAGTACTTC
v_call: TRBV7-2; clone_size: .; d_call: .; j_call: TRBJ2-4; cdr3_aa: CASSLSSQGTNIQYF; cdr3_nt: TGTGCCAGCAGCTTAAGTTCGCAGGGGACGAACATTCAGTACTTC
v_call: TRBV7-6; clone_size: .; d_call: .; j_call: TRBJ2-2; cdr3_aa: CASRSNSGELFF; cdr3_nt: TGTGCCAGCAGATCGAACTCCGGGGAGCTGTTTTTT
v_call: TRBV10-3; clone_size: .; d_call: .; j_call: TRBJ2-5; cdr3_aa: CAIRDSIQETQYF; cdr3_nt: TGTGCCATCAGGGACAGCATTCAAGAGACCCAGTACTTC
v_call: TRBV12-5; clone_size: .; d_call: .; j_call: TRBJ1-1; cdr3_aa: CASGSARGNRDTEAFF; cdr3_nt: TGTGCTAGTGGTTCGGCTCGGGGGAACAGGGACACTGAAGCTTTCTTT
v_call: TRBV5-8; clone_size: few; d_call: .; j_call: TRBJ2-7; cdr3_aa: CASSLGGRLSEQYF; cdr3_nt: TGTGCCAGCAGCTTGGGGGGGCGGCTCTCCGAGCAGTACTTC
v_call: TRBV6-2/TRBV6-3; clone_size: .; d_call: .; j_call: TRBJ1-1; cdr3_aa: CASSYQDRMPTNTEAFF; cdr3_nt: TGTGCCAGCAGTTACCAAGATAGAATGCCCACGAACACTGAAGCTTTCTTT
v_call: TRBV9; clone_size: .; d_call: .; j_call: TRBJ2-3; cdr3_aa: CASSPQGGSTLDTQYF; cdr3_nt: TGTGCCAGCAGCCCCCAGGGAGGATCAACATTGGATACGCAGTATTTT
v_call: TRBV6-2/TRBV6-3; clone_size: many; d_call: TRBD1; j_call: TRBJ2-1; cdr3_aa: CASSPPGQGKLF; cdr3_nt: TGTGCCAGCAGTCCGCCGGGACAGGGTAAGCTCTTC
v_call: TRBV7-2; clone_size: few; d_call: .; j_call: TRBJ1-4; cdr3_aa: CASSLAVGKDEKLFF; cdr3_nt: TGTGCCAGCAGCTTAGCGGTAGGGAAGGATGAAAAACTGTTTTTT
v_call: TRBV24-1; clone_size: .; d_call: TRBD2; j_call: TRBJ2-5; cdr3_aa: CATSDSGLRKETQYF; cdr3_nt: TGTGCCACCAGTGATTCGGGACTACGAAAAGAGACCCAGTACTTC
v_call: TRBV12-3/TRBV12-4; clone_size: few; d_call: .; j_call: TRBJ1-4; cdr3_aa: CASSFSRKLFF; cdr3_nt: TGTGCCAGCAGTTTTTCGAGGAAACTGTTTTTT
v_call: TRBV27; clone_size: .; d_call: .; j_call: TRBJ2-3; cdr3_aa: CASSQGSPDTQYF; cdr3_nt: TGTGCCAGCAGCCAGGGTTCGCCAGATACGCAGTATTTT
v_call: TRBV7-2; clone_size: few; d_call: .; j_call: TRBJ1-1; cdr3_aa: CASSFFGRNTEAFF; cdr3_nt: TGTGCCAGCAGCTTTTTCGGGAGGAACACTGAAGCTTTCTTT
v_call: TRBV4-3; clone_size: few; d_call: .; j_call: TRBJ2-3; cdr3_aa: CASSQDGGRSDTQYF; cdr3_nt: TGCGCCAGCAGCCAAGATGGAGGGAGGTCAGATACGCAGTATTTT
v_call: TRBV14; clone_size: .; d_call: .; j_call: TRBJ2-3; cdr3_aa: CASSQGDPKTPSTDTQYF; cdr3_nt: TGTGCCAGCAGCCAAGGGGACCCCAAAACACCTAGCACAGATACGCAGTATTTT
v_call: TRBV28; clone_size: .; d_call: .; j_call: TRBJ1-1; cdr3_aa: CASRPRILDTEAFF; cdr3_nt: TGTGCCAGCAGACCCAGGATCCTTGACACTGAAGCTTTCTTT
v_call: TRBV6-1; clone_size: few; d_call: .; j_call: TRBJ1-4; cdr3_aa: CASRREKLFF; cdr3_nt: TGTGCCAGCAGGCGTGAAAAACTGTTTTTT
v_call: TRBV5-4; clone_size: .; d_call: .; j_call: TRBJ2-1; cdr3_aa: CASSLDRGLSGRGRREQFF; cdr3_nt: TGTGCCAGCAGCTTGGACAGGGGGCTTAGCGGGAGAGGGCGCCGGGAGCAGTTCTTC